The source of this T cell receptor (beta chain) is a study of T cell changes during pregnancy in multiple sclerosis. Generated by immunoSEQ multiplex PCR, the TCRdb table keeps only in-frame clones and is missing some. The data show about 40,000 clones, roughly nine tenths seen once. Deletions cut 10 bases from V and 0 bases from J, with 16 bases between. This CDR3 is 16 amino acids long. Per the germline V gene, CDR1 is ENHRY and CDR2 is SYGVKD. V and J are TRBV10-3 and TRBJ2-6; maybe TRBD1 (6 bases). The specimen was CD4+ T cells from peripheral blood mononuclear cells, collected in the first trimester of pregnancy. This sequence was found in a female donor with multiple sclerosis, enrolled in a pregnancy study. CDR3 sequence: CATPGTPSSGANVLTF. CDR3 nucleotide sequence: TGTGCCACCCCCGGGACACCCAGCTCTGGGGCCAACGTCCTGACTTTC.